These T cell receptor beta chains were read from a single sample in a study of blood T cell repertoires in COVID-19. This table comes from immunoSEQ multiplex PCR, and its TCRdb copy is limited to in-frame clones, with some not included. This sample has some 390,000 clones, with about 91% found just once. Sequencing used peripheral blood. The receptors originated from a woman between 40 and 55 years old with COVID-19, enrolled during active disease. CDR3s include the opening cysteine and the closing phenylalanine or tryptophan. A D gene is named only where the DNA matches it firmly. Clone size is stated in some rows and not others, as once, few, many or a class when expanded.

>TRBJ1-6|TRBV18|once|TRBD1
TGTGCCAGCTCAGGACGTACCGGGACAGATAATTCACCCCTCCACTTT
CASSGRTGTDNSPLHF
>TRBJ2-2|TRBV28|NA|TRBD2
TGTGCCAGCAGGTCTAGCGGGAGCGGCACCGGGGAGCTGTTTTTT
CASRSSGSGTGELFF
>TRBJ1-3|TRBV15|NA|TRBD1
TGTGCCACCAGCAGATCCACAGGGGAAGGAAACACCATATATTTT
CATSRSTGEGNTIYF
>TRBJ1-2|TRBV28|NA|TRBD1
TGTGCCAGCAGTTTGGACAGGGGGCGCGGCTACACCTTC
CASSLDRGRGYTF
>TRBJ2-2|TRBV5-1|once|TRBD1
TGCGCCAGCACTCAGTGGACAGGGAACACCGGGGAGCTGTTTTTT
CASTQWTGNTGELFF
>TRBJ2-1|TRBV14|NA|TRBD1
TGTGCCAGCAGCCGACATTTACCGGGACAGGGGGCAAATGAGCAGTTCTTC
CASSRHLPGQGANEQFF
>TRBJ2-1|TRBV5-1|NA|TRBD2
TGCGCCAGCAGCTCGTCGACTAGCCTCAATGAGCAGTTCTTC
CASSSSTSLNEQFF
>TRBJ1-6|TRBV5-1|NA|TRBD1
TGCGCCAGCAGGTCCCGCTACCGGGACAGTTTGTCACCCCTCCACTTT
CASRSRYRDSLSPLHF
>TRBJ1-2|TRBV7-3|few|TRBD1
TGTGCCAGCAGCTTAACGGGGACAGGGAAGGGCTACACCTTC
CASSLTGTGKGYTF
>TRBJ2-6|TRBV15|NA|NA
TGTGCCACCAGCAAAGTCAGGGATTCTGGGGCCAACGTCCTGACTTTC
CATSKVRDSGANVLTF
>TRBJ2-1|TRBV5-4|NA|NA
TGTGCCAGCAGGACTCCGGGCTCCTACAATGAGCAGTTCTTC
CASRTPGSYNEQFF
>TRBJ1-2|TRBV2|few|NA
TGTGCCAGCAGTGAAGCCCCAGCTAACTATGGCTACACCTTC
CASSEAPANYGYTF
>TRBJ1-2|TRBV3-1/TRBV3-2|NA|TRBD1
TGTGCCAGCAGCTCGCGCACGGGACAGAACTATGGCTACACCTTC
CASSSRTGQNYGYTF
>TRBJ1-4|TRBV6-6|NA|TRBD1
TGTGCCAGCAGACCGGGACAGGGTCCAACTAATGAAAAACTGTTTTTT
CASRPGQGPTNEKLFF
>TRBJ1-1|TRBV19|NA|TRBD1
TGTGCCAGTAGTACCCTCGGACAGGCAATGAACACTGAAGCTTTCTTT
CASSTLGQAMNTEAFF
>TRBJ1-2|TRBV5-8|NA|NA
TGTGCCAGCAGCCGGTCCTTTCGCGATGGCTACACCTTC
CASSRSFRDGYTF
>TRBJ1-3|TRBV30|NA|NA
TGTGCCTGGAGTGTATACCCTATCTCTGGAAACACCATATATTTT
CAWSVYPISGNTIYF
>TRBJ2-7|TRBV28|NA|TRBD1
TGTGCCAGCAGTATCCGGGACAGGGACCCGAACTACGAGCAGTACTTC
CASSIRDRDPNYEQYF
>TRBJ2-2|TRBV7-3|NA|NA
TGTGCCAGCAGCCCTACCTCCTCAGGGGTAGCCGGGGAGCTGTTTTTT
CASSPTSSGVAGELFF
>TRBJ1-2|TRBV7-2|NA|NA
TGTGCCAGCAGCTTAAGAGCTAACTATGGCTACACCTTC
CASSLRANYGYTF
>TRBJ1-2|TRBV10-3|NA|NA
TGTGCCATCAGTGAGACCTCGCGAGCCGGTGGCTACACCTTC
CAISETSRAGGYTF
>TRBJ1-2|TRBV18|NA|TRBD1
TGTGCCAGCTCTCAGATACGAGGGACAGGGTCCCTGACTAACTATGGCTACACCTTC
CASSQIRGTGSLTNYGYTF
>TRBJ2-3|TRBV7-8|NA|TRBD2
TGTGCCAGCAGCTCGGGGAGGGGTCCTGAACATACGCAGTATTTT
CASSSGRGPEHTQYF
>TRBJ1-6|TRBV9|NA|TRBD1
TGTGCCAGCAGCCCGACGACAGGGGGTAATTCACCCCTCCACTTT
CASSPTTGGNSPLHF
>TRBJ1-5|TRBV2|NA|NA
TGTGCCAGCAGTGATTATCTAGGTCAGCCCCAGCATTTT
CASSDYLGQPQHF
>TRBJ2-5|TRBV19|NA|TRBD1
TGTGCCAGTAGTTTCCGGGACAGGGAGACCCAGTACTTC
CASSFRDRETQYF
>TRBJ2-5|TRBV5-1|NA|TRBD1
TGCGCCAGCAGCCTAGCCGACAGCGCGACAGGGGTATGGGAGACCCAGTACTTC
CASSLADSATGVWETQYF
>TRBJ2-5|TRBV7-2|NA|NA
TGTGCCAGCAGCCTTACCAGCTCCACAGGCCAAGAGACCCAGTACTTC
CASSLTSSTGQETQYF
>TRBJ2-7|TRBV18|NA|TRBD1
TGTGCCAGCTCTCTTGCGACAGGGGGGACCTACGAGCAGTACTTC
CASSLATGGTYEQYF
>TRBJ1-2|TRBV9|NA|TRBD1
TGTGCCAGCAGCAAATTGGGACAGAGCTATGGCTACACCTTC
CASSKLGQSYGYTF
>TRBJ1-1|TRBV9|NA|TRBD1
TGTGCCAGCAAAGACGACAGGGGCACTGAAGCTTTCTTT
CASKDDRGTEAFF
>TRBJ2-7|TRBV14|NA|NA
TGTGCCAGCAGCCTGGCCGGAGGGGCCGGCGAGCAGTACTTC
CASSLAGGAGEQYF
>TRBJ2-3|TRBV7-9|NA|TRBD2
TGTGCCAGCAGCTTACCGACTAGCGTGGCTACGCAGTATTTT
CASSLPTSVATQYF
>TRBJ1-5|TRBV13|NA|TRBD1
TGTGCCAGCAGCCCTAGGGCGGACAGGGATCAACCCCAGCATTTT
CASSPRADRDQPQHF
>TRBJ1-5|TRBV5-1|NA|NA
TGCGCCAGCAGCTTGGCGGAGGGTAATCAGCCCCAGCATTTT
CASSLAEGNQPQHF
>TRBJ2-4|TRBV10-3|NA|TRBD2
TGTGCCATCAGTGAGTCACTAGCGGGGGGGCCGACGTCCCAAGGCATTCAGTACTTC
CAISESLAGGPTSQGIQYF
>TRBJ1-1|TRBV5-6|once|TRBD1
TGTGCCAGCAGCCCCGGGGACAGGGGCACTGAAGCTTTCTTT
CASSPGDRGTEAFF
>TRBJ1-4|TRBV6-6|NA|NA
TGTGCCAGCAGCCGGGGACATTTGTATTTT
CASSRGHLYF
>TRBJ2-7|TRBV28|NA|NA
TGTGCCAGCAGTCCGAGTCCCTCATACGAGCAGTACTTC
CASSPSPSYEQYF
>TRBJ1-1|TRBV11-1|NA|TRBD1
TGTGCCAGCAGCCCCCGGACAGGGGCCAGAACTGAAGCTTTCTTT
CASSPRTGARTEAFF
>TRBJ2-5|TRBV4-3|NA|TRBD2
TGCGCCAGCAGCCAAGACCATCGGCGGGGGGGAAAAGAGACCCAGTACTTC
CASSQDHRRGGKETQYF